The 18 T cell receptor beta chains reported below all come from one sample, sequenced in a study of blood T cell repertoires in COVID-19. Generated by immunoSEQ multiplex PCR, the TCRdb table keeps only in-frame clones and is missing some. The sample records about 300,000 clones, around 88% being singletons. The source material was peripheral blood. The receptors stem from a woman under 40 who had recovered from COVID-19.

This clone was seen just once. The chain uses TRBV5-6 and TRBJ1-2; the D is unclear. V was shortened by 2 bases and J by 2 bases, with 10 bases between the two germline ends. Germline V CDR1 and CDR2: SGHDT, YYEEEE. The CDR3 is 14 residues long. The CDR3 coding sequence is TGTGCCAGCAGCTTATTTCGGGGAAACTATGGCTACACCTTC. As protein: CASSLFRGNYGYTF.

The rearrangement joins TRBV7-8 to TRBJ2-3; TRBD2 agrees at 7 bases. The junction had 3 bases not matched to a gene; V was cut back by 3 bases and J by 3 bases. Germline CDR1 SGHVS, CDR2 FQNEAQ. This CDR3 spans 14 amino acids. The CDR3 region is CASSFWGGTDTQYF. DNA of the CDR3: TGTGCCAGCAGCTTTTGGGGGGGGACAGATACGCAGTATTTT.

This clone was seen once. V and J are TRBV5-5 and TRBJ2-1, with 10 bases aligning to TRBD2. V shed 2 bases and J 0 bases; nucleotides not matched to a gene: 8. The CDR3 totals 18 residues. CDR1 SGHKS and CDR2 YYEKEE come from the germline V gene (reference sequence). CDR3 loop: CASSFMSAGGFSYNEQFF. The CDR3 DNA follows: TGTGCCAGCAGCTTTATGTCAGCGGGGGGGTTCTCCTACAATGAGCAGTTCTTC.

The rearrangement uses TRBV5-1 and TRBJ2-1; TRBD2 matches 10 bases. CDR3 size: 16 residues. Germline CDR1 SGHRS, CDR2 YFSETQ. V was pared by 5 bases and J by 0 bases, with 5 bases of the junction left unmatched. For the CDR3, the DNA is TGCGCCAGCAGAGCGGGGGGGACAAGCTCCTACAATGAGCAGTTCTTC. Encoded protein: CASRAGGTSSYNEQFF.

This chain connects TRBV4-1 to TRBJ1-3, with D hard to call. This CDR3 spans 15 amino acids. Germline lookup yields CDR1 MGHRA and CDR2 YSYEKL. V lost 5 bases, J lost 5 bases, and 16 bases lay in between. The CDR3 sequence: CASSTQRLARNTIYF. The CDR3 DNA reads TGCGCCAGCAGCACTCAGAGACTGGCGAGAAACACCATATATTTT.

The chain uses TRBV7-8 and TRBJ2-7; D gene ambiguous. CDR1 is SGHVS and CDR2 is FQNEAQ in the germline V gene. Trimming took 3 bases from V and 2 from J, leaving 11 bases between them. This CDR3 contains 14 residues. The DNA for the CDR3 is TGTGCCAGCAGCTTGGGCTCAACAACCTACGAGCAGTACTTC. Encoded protein: CASSLGSTTYEQYF.

Only one count was recorded for this clone. The chain joins TRBV28 to TRBJ1-5; perhaps TRBD1 as D (5 bases). This CDR3 has 15 residues. The V and J ends lost 5 bases and 7 bases respectively, with 18 bases between them. Germline-derived CDR1 and CDR2 are MDHEN and SYDVKM. The CDR3 loop is CASSRRAGQNQPQHF. CDR3 nucleotides: TGTGCCAGCAGTCGCCGGGCAGGGCAGAACCAGCCCCAGCATTTT. Based on the CDR3 plus reference TRBV28 and TRBJ1-5, the full variable domain is DVKVTQSSRYLVKRTGEKVFLECVQDMDHENMFWYRQDPGLGLRLIYFSYDVKMKEKGDIPEGYSVSREKKERFSLILESASTNQTSMYLCASSRRAGQNQPQHFGDGTRLSIL.

The rearrangement links TRBV10-1 to TRBJ2-3, with 7 bases that match TRBD2. The length of the CDR3 is 16 residues. Germline V CDR1 and CDR2: WNHNN, SYGVQD (reference sequence). J lost 1 base, V lost 2 bases, and 6 bases had no gene match. The CDR3 region is CASSETERGGTDTQYF. CDR3 DNA: TGCGCCAGCAGTGAGACCGAACGGGGGGGCACAGATACGCAGTATTTT.

The table lists this clone with a few counts. The chain recombines TRBV30 with TRBJ1-1; TRBD1 agrees at 8 bases. Trimming took 4 bases from V and 1 from J; bases not matched to a gene: 11. The CDR3 runs to 16 residues. Germline CDR1 and CDR2: GTSNPN and SVGIG (reference sequence). CDR3 residues: CAWTSLDRVPNTEAFF. The CDR3 DNA is TGTGCCTGGACATCCCTGGACAGGGTACCGAACACTGAAGCTTTCTTT.

Concerning this clone: The same CDR3 also results from other DNA sequences found in this sample. The chain couples TRBV2 to TRBJ1-2, with 12 bases aligning to TRBD1. Germline V gene sequence: CDR1 SNHLY, CDR2 FYNNEI. The length of the CDR3 is 16 residues. V shed 9 bases, J shed 0 bases, and the junction held 8 bases outside the gene matches. In DNA form, the CDR3 reads TGTGCCAGATCCTCGGGACAGGGGGCAGCTAACTATGGCTACACCTTC. It encodes CARSSGQGAANYGYTF.

The chain recombines TRBV19 with TRBJ1-2; TRBD1 is a possible D gene (6 bases). V dropped 7 bases and J dropped 3 bases, with 15 bases sitting between them. From germline, CDR1 is LNHDA and CDR2 SQIVND (reference sequence). CDR3 length: 14 residues. As DNA, the CDR3 is TGTGCCAGTAATACAGGGTGGCGGGACTATGGCTACACCTTC. Translating gives CASNTGWRDYGYTF.

This chain connects TRBV10-1 to TRBJ2-7, with D possibly being TRBD1 (5 bases). This CDR3 contains 13 residues. Trimming pared 7 bases from V and 3 bases from J, leaving 13 bases between. Germline CDR1 and CDR2: WNHNN and SYGVQD (reference sequence). The CDR3 region is CASTQDNYYEQYF. The CDR3 DNA follows: TGCGCCAGCACCCAGGACAACTACTACGAGCAGTACTTC.

This chain joins TRBV7-8 and TRBJ1-2, with D maybe TRBD1 (5 bases). The CDR3 extends over 13 amino acids. Germline V gene lookup returns CDR1 SGHVS and CDR2 FQNEAQ. Trimming removed 5 bases at V and 11 bases at J, with 18 bases between. The CDR3 sequence is CASSPGTAREYTF. CDR3 sequence (DNA): TGTGCCAGCAGCCCTGGGACGGCTCGGGAGTACACCTTC.

This sequence joins TRBV29-1 and TRBJ1-4; no firm D call. This CDR3 contains 14 residues. Trimming left V 4 bases short and J 1 base short, with 10 bases between. CDR1 and CDR2 (germline): SQVTM, ANQGSEA. CDR3 sequence: CSVGYGLTNEKLFF. The CDR3 DNA reads TGCAGCGTTGGTTATGGACTAACTAATGAAAAACTGTTTTTT.

This chain joins TRBV9 and TRBJ2-3, with 9 bases matching TRBD1. The germline CDR1 and CDR2 sequences are SGDLS and YYNGEE. V lost 3 bases and J lost 0; bases outside the gene matches: 5. The CDR3 length is 16 residues. The CDR3 protein is CASSASGTGSTDTQYF. The CDR3 DNA follows: TGTGCCAGCAGCGCATCCGGGACAGGGAGCACAGATACGCAGTATTTT.

This clone has just one count. The chain links TRBV7-6 to TRBJ2-7, with a weak D call TRBD1 (6 bases). Looked up from germline, CDR1 is SGHVS and CDR2 is FNYEAQ. This CDR3 contains 15 residues. Trimming removed 3 bases from V and 0 bases from J, with 12 bases in between. The CDR3: CASSLDSISSYEQYF. The CDR3 nucleotides are TGTGCCAGCAGCTTGGACAGCATAAGCTCCTACGAGCAGTACTTC.

The genes are TRBV21-1 and TRBJ1-3. TRBV21-1 is a pseudogene segment. CDR3 size: 14 residues. CDR3 nucleotides: TGTGCCAGCAGCTTACTAAGGTATGGAAACACCATATATTTT. This gives the protein CASSLLRYGNTIYF.

The chain is built from TRBV11-2 and TRBJ1-6; D may be TRBD1 (6 bases). Deletions cut 4 bases from V and 9 bases from J, with 10 bases between. Germline V gene sequence: CDR1 SGHAT, CDR2 FQNNGV. The CDR3 is made up of 13 amino acids. The CDR3 here is CASSSGGISPLHF. CDR3 bases: TGTGCCAGCAGCTCTGGGGGCATTTCACCCCTCCACTTT.